These 9 T cell receptor beta chains were sequenced from one sample in a study of blood T cells in healthy people across ages. PCR was performed a second time for about 6 to 12 cycles using a sample-barcoded 5' primer and a J-beta primer mix. In TCRdb, the 5' RACE reads were re-called with MiXCR into one record per CDR3 protein. This table has approximately 1,700,000 distinct CDR3 sequences, around 42% appearing once. The sample taken for sequencing was blood. The receptors shown here come from a human donor in good health.

This clonotype was found a few times. This CDR3 reads CSVEKSMNTEAFF. The CDR3 nucleotides read TGCAGCGTTGAGAAATCTATGAACACTGAAGCTTTCTTT. The V call is TRBV29-1, the J call TRBJ1-1; D is uncertain. CDR1 and CDR2 (germline): SQVTM, ANQGSEA. V gave up 3 bases and J gave up 0 bases, with 8 bases separating them. The CDR3 consists of 13 residues.

In this sample, this clonotype turned up many times. V usage is TRBV4-3 and J usage is TRBJ2-4; D is unresolved. The CDR3 covers 15 residues. Per the germline V gene, CDR1 is LGHNA and CDR2 is YSLEER. The germline V and J ends were trimmed by 2 bases and 8 bases, with 16 bases remaining between them. The DNA of the CDR3 is TGCGCCAGCAGCCAAAGTCGGATCGAAATGGACATTCAGTACTTC. This gives the protein CASSQSRIEMDIQYF.

The table lists this clonotype with a few counts. This chain connects TRBV7-2 to TRBJ2-5; D may be TRBD2 (7 bases). V shed 4 bases and J shed 3 bases, with 18 bases lying between them. The germline V gene encodes CDR1 SGHTA and CDR2 FQGNSA. The CDR3 contains 16 residues. As DNA, the CDR3 is TGTGCCAGCAGCTGGACGGGGGGCATACTGGAAGAGACCCAGTACTTC. It yields the protein CASSWTGGILEETQYF. The full variable domain, its missing parts supplied by reference TRBV7-2 and TRBJ2-5, is GAGVSQSPSNKVTEKGKDVELRCDPISGHTALYWYRQSLGQGLEFLIYFQGNSAPDKSGLPSDRFSAERTGGSVSTLTIQRTQQEDSAVYLCASSWTGGILEETQYFGPGTRLLVL.

V and J are TRBV4-3 and TRBJ2-5, with unresolved D. Germline values: CDR1 LGHNA, CDR2 YSLEER. The CDR3 sequence is 14 residues long. V lost 3 bases to trimming and J lost 13 bases, with 21 bases between them. Written as DNA, the CDR3 is TGCGCCAGCAGCCACGGCTCTGGGTCTGGAGAGCGGTACTTC. Protein: CASSHGSGSGERYF.

V usage is TRBV20-1 and J usage is TRBJ2-4; TRBD1 matches at 9 bases. The J call may be wrong; the DNA end is better matched by TRBJ2-7. Germline CDR1 is DFQATT and CDR2 is SNEGSKA (reference sequence). The CDR3 is 14 amino acids. The CDR3 DNA reads TGCAGTGCTCTAACCGGGACAGGGTGGTACGAGCAGTACTTC. It encodes CSALTGTGWYEQYF.

The rearrangement links TRBV5-1 to TRBJ1-2; the match to TRBD1 covers 8 bases. V shed 4 bases and J 6 bases; nucleotides not matched to a gene: 8. Germline values: CDR1 SGHRS, CDR2 YFSETQ. The CDR3 spans 14 residues. DNA for the CDR3: TGCGCCAGCAGCCCGTGGACAGGGAAGCATGGCTACACCTTC. Its protein product is CASSPWTGKHGYTF.

This clonotype has a handful of counts. This chain uses TRBV4-3 with TRBJ1-1, with D hard to call. The ends were cut back, 0 bases at V and 6 bases at J, with 11 bases in the middle. Germline CDR1 and CDR2: LGHNA and YSLEER. The CDR3 loop spans 14 amino acids. In DNA, the CDR3 is TGCGCCAGCAGCCAAGAAGCCTTCGCAGCTGAAGCTTTCTTT. Its translation is CASSQEAFAAEAFF.

V gene TRBV4-2 combines with J gene TRBJ1-1; D is unresolved. CDR3 size: 15 residues. Germline CDR1 reads LGHNA; CDR2 reads YNFKEQ. The V end lost 4 bases, the J end lost 5 bases, and 17 bases lay between the germline ends. The CDR3 protein is CASSPDRGVVTEAFF. Written as DNA, the CDR3 is TGTGCCAGCAGCCCGGACCGGGGAGTGGTTACTGAAGCTTTCTTT.

This clonotype was counted a few times. The gene calls are TRBV4-3 and TRBJ1-2; possibly TRBD1 for D (6 bases). From germline, CDR1 is LGHNA and CDR2 YSLEER. There are 15 residues in the CDR3. V lost 4 bases, J lost 8 bases, and 20 bases lay in between. The CDR3 spells CASSRTPQGRDGYTF. CDR3 DNA sequence: TGCGCCAGCAGCCGCACCCCACAGGGTAGAGACGGCTACACCTTC.